These 18 T cell receptor beta chains originate from one sample sequenced in a study of CD8 T cells in ankylosing spondylitis. The study's findings and limits: About 8 highly homologous variants made up a TCR beta motif, and this motif appeared characteristic of ankylosing spondylitis blood.

Antigens for these TCRs are unknown. TCRdb itself ran the 5' RACE reads through MiXCR, one entry per CDR3 protein. Altogether around 220,000 distinct CDR3 sequences are present, around 19% being singletons, with the ten largest covering about 42%. Sequencing input: blood, either unsorted or a sorted T cell fraction (not recorded which). All receptors come from a male donor with ankylosing spondylitis.

This clonotype was detected only a few times. The chain carries TRBV3-1 and TRBJ1-1; D is uncertain. Germline V gene sequence: CDR1 LGHDT, CDR2 YNNKEL (reference sequence). The CDR3 spans 14 residues. V was clipped by 0 bases and J by 1 base, with 6 bases between them. CDR3 protein: CASSQDRTNTEAFF. Here the CDR3 DNA reads TGTGCCAGCAGCCAAGACAGGACGAACACTGAAGCTTTCTTT.

This rearrangement joins TRBV4-1 to TRBJ2-7; tentative D call: TRBD1 (6 bases). Germline CDR1 reads MGHRA; CDR2 reads YSYEKL. V lost 3 bases and J lost 2, with 14 bases in between. The CDR3 loop spans 15 amino acids. The CDR3 region has the DNA TGCGCCAGCAGCCAGCTACAGGGAACCACCTACGAGCAGTACTTC. Its protein product is CASSQLQGTTYEQYF.

Only a few counts were recorded for this clonotype. The rearrangement joins TRBV20-1 to TRBJ2-1; 7 bases line up with TRBD2. Germline V CDR1 and CDR2: DFQATT, SNEGSKA (reference sequence). This CDR3 comprises 14 residues. V lost 7 bases and J lost 3; bases outside the gene matches: 9. The chain's CDR3 is CSVATSLDYNEQFF. The CDR3 coding sequence is TGCAGTGTCGCGACTAGCCTGGACTACAATGAGCAGTTCTTC.

The table lists this clonotype with a few counts. The gene calls are TRBV5-1 and TRBJ2-1, with D unclear. Germline CDR1 and CDR2: SGHRS and YFSETQ. The CDR3 loop spans 12 amino acids. Deletions cut 4 bases from V and 3 bases from J, with 5 bases between. The CDR3 loop is CASSVNYNEQFF. DNA of the CDR3: TGCGCCAGCAGCGTAAACTACAATGAGCAGTTCTTC. The entire variable domain, with the rest obtained from reference TRBV5-1 and TRBJ2-1, is as follows: KAGVTQTPRYLIKTRGQQVTLSCSPISGHRSVSWYQQTPGQGLQFLFEYFSETQRNKGNFPGRFSGRQFSNSRSEMNVSTLELGDSALYLCASSVNYNEQFFGPGTRLTVL.

This chain joins TRBV2 and TRBJ2-7; perhaps TRBD2 as D (5 bases). V was pared by 6 bases and J by 3 bases, with 15 bases between. Germline CDR1 is SNHLY and CDR2 is FYNNEI. The CDR3 has 14 residues. The CDR3 coding sequence is TGTGCCAGCAGGGAACCGGGAAACTTCTACGAGCAGTACTTC. Translation: CASREPGNFYEQYF.

This clonotype was recorded many times. The genes are TRBV12-3 or TRBV12-4 and TRBJ1-1; TRBD1 aligns across 7 bases. V lost 10 bases, J lost 6 bases, and 17 bases stayed unmatched. This CDR3 is 15 amino acids long. This chain's CDR3 is CAMLQGPDRRAEAFF. CDR3 sequence (DNA): TGTGCCATGCTACAGGGGCCCGATCGCCGCGCTGAAGCTTTCTTT.

This chain joins TRBV2 and TRBJ1-3; D remains unclear. Germline V gene sequence: CDR1 SNHLY, CDR2 FYNNEI. V gave up 1 base and J gave up 0 bases, with 7 bases separating them. This CDR3 has 15 amino acids. The CDR3 sequence: CASSEGAASGNTIYF. The CDR3 nucleotides are TGTGCCAGCAGTGAAGGGGCAGCCTCTGGAAACACCATATATTTT. Supplemented by reference TRBV2 and TRBJ1-3, the full variable domain reads EPEVTQTPSHQVTQMGQEVILRCVPISNHLYFYWYRQILGQKVEFLVSFYNNEISEKSEIFDDQFSVERPDGSNFTLKIRSTKLEDSAMYFCASSEGAASGNTIYFGEGSWLTVV.

In its sample, this clonotype was seen many times. V gene TRBV12-3 or TRBV12-4 combines with J gene TRBJ2-7; 7 positions agree with TRBD2. The CDR3 covers 14 residues. V gave up 3 bases and J gave up 2 bases; unmatched junction bases: 4. The CDR3 nucleotides read TGTGCCAGCAGTTTTGGAGGGAGGGCCTACGAGCAGTACTTC. It is translated as CASSFGGRAYEQYF.

This clonotype occurred many times. The V call is TRBV12-3 or TRBV12-4, the J call TRBJ2-7; D is perhaps TRBD1 (6 bases). This CDR3 is 14 amino acids long. Trimming took 6 bases from V and 2 from J, leaving 14 bases between them. This CDR3 is CASSPDRSTYEQYF. The CDR3 nucleotides read TGTGCCAGCAGCCCGGACAGAAGCACCTACGAGCAGTACTTC.

This clonotype was seen a few times. In nucleotides, the CDR3 is TGTGCCAGCAGTTCGACAGTGAGCTCCTACAATGAGCAGTTCTTC. Protein: CASSSTVSSYNEQFF. The chain employs TRBV12-3 or TRBV12-4 and TRBJ2-1; D perhaps matches TRBD1 (5 bases). This CDR3 region has 15 residues. V was shortened by 4 bases and J by 0 bases, with 10 bases between the two germline ends.

The rearrangement joins TRBV7-3 to TRBJ2-3; 8 bases match TRBD2. V shed 5 bases, J shed 5 bases, and the junction held 9 bases outside the gene matches. Germline-derived CDR1 and CDR2 are SGHTA and FQGTGA. The CDR3 length is 15 residues. The DNA for the CDR3 is TGTGCCAGCAGCGCGAGAGGGCTAGCGGGAGATACGCAGTATTTT. This gives the protein CASSARGLAGDTQYF.

This clonotype was found a few times. The V and J genes are TRBV4-1 and TRBJ2-1, with 10 nucleotides matching TRBD1. V shed 3 bases and J 7 bases; nucleotides not matched to a gene: 15. Germline CDR1 is MGHRA and CDR2 is YSYEKL. This CDR3 is 18 amino acids long. The DNA for the CDR3 is TGCGCCAGCAGCCATCTCTCTGGGACAGGGGAGAAAAGGAATGAGCAGTTCTTC. It codes for CASSHLSGTGEKRNEQFF.

This clonotype showed up just a few times. This chain joins TRBV10-3 and TRBJ1-2, with D unclear. Trimming stripped 0 bases from V and 3 bases from J, with 11 bases between. CDR3 length equals 15 residues. Germline CDR1 and CDR2: ENHRY and SYGVKD. In DNA form, the CDR3 reads TGTGCCATCAGTGAGTCAGGAGGAAAGGACTATGGCTACACCTTC. It encodes CAISESGGKDYGYTF.

In its sample, this clonotype was seen a few times. The rearrangement uses TRBV12-3 or TRBV12-4 and TRBJ1-3; TRBD1 is a possible D gene (6 bases). Trimming cost V 1 base and J 0 bases, with 13 bases left between them. There are 17 residues in the CDR3. CDR3 bases: TGTGCCAGCAGTTTAGGCAGGGGCGGATTCTCTGGAAACACCATATATTTT. It is translated as CASSLGRGGFSGNTIYF.

The sample holds a few counts of this clonotype. V and J are TRBV7-8 and TRBJ1-6, with D unresolved. This CDR3 has 16 residues. CDR1 is SGHVS, CDR2 FQNEAQ, per germline. The ends were cut back, 5 bases at V and 1 base at J, with 12 bases in the middle. CDR3 sequence: CASSPSDTSYNSPLHF. The CDR3 DNA follows: TGTGCCAGCAGCCCAAGCGACACGTCCTATAATTCACCCCTCCACTTT.

The rearrangement links TRBV10-3 to TRBJ2-1; D is possibly TRBD1 or TRBD2 (5 bases each). Trimming left V 0 bases short and J 2 bases short, with 8 bases between. The CDR3 spans 15 residues. Germline V gene sequence: CDR1 ENHRY, CDR2 SYGVKD. The DNA for the CDR3 is TGTGCCATCAGTGAGTCAGGGGAGCCCTACAATGAGCAGTTCTTC. Amino acids: CAISESGEPYNEQFF.

This clonotype has ten or more counts. The chain uses TRBV11-2 and TRBJ1-5, with D possibly matching TRBD1 (6 bases). This CDR3 has 15 amino acids. Germline CDR1 SGHAT, CDR2 FQNNGV. Trimming cost V 2 bases and J 7 bases, with 15 bases left between them. The DNA of the CDR3 is TGTGCCAGCAGCTTACCAGGGGCGAAGGGGCAGCCCCAGCATTTT. Translating gives CASSLPGAKGQPQHF.

This clonotype has a handful of counts. This chain uses TRBV13 with TRBJ2-6; tentatively, D is TRBD1 (5 bases). In germline, CDR1 is PRHDT, CDR2 FYEKMQ (reference sequence). The CDR3 is 15 amino acids. Trimming removed 0 bases at V and 2 bases at J, with 5 bases between. The CDR3 nucleotides read TGTGCCAGCAGCTTAGGAGGGGCTGGGGCCAACGTCCTGACTTTC. It is translated as CASSLGGAGANVLTF.